This record concerns one T cell receptor (beta chain) sequence. The antigen remains undetermined. This specimen comes from a study of shared clonotypes between healthy human individuals. General observations from the study: Researchers sampled only blood; tissue repertoires likely differ.

Unsorted samples, those not sorted, used about 90 million PBMCs for genomic DNA. CDR1 is SGHKS, CDR2 YYEKEE, per germline (reference sequence). The CDR3 is 15 residues long. Unmatched junction bases numbered 5, after V lost 4 bases and J lost 2 bases. The sequenced material, unsorted PBMC DNA, was run on ten immunoSEQ deep assay plates. The assay was immunoSEQ multiplex PCR, and TCRdb's table has in-frame clones only and misses some. The table lists about 470,000 clones, around 79% of them singletons, with about 13% in the top ten. This clonotype was sampled from a woman between 35 and 50 years old in good health. Some clones in this sample may be carry-over from other donors' samples. Sequenced: PBMCs. The chain employs TRBV5-5 and TRBJ2-3, with 9 bases that match TRBD2. The CDR3 region has the DNA TGTGCCAGCAGCACGGGACTAGCCGACACAGATACGCAGTATTTT. Translating it yields CASSTGLADTDTQYF.